This T cell receptor beta chain was captured in a study of post-analysis software for immune sequencing data. Study overall: Included among the disease courses, which were recorded for the cohort, were relapsing-remitting, secondary progressive and progressive-relapsing multiple sclerosis.

Unique molecular identifiers featured in each of the TCR beta cDNA libraries. TCRdb called the PCR reads again in MiXCR, with one record for every CDR3 protein. The sample records approximately 570,000 distinct CDR3 sequences, around 44% being singletons. Trimming removed 2 bases from V and 2 bases from J, with 14 bases in between. This CDR3 is 16 amino acids long. The germline gives CDR1 LGHNA, CDR2 YNFKEQ. Findings and caveats of the study: Four to six TRBV segments appeared more often in patients than in controls, and TRBV5-6, TRBV5-1 and TRBV20-1 were among these.

The table lists this clonotype with a few counts. The antigen remains unidentified. J is TRBJ2-3 and V is TRBV4-2; D may match TRBD1 or TRBD2 (5 bases each). This receptor was identified in a girl between 10 and 17 years old with multiple sclerosis. Specimen: blood. The DNA of the CDR3 is TGTGCCAGCAGCCAAAGAGGGGTGGGCTTCACAGATACGCAGTATTTT. It is translated as CASSQRGVGFTDTQYF.